In its sample, the clone carrying this T cell receptor beta chain was seen a few times. The sample originates from a study of shared T cell receptors in the human thymus. Measured with immunoSEQ multiplex PCR; TCRdb has only the in-frame clones, and not every one. The data show about 500,000 clones, 75% to 85% seen once. Per germline, CDR1 SGHTA and CDR2 FQGNSA. The ends lost 6 bases at V and 6 bases at J; junction bases unmatched: 6. This CDR3 spans 15 amino acids. These data were likewise used in another study, on human thymus T cells.

This sequence originates from a boy under three years old with a congenital heart defect. The specimen sequenced was thymocytes. V and J are TRBV7-2 and TRBJ2-1; 12 bases are shared with TRBD2. This CDR3 reads CASSSLAGGFNEQFF. In nucleotides, the CDR3 is TGTGCCAGCAGTTCACTAGCGGGAGGCTTCAATGAGCAGTTCTTC.